This T cell receptor (beta chain) was captured by sequencing in a study of blood T cell repertoires in COVID-19. Study as a whole: The origin of the acute and convalescent COVID-19 samples was the United States, Italy and Spain. In each case, the material was cDNA or gDNA derived from T cells, B-cell-depleted T cells, or PBMCs.

Sequencing was performed with immunoSEQ multiplex PCR; in TCRdb, only in-frame clones are kept and a portion is missing. The sample lists just under 150,000 clones; over 80% were seen once. The length of the CDR3 is 14 residues. Looked up from germline, CDR1 is LNHDA and CDR2 is SQIVND (reference sequence). Trimming took off 6 bases at V and 4 bases at J, with 16 bases between the two ends. The gene calls are TRBV19 and TRBJ2-7; D perhaps matches TRBD1 (6 bases). Sequencing was carried out using peripheral blood. This clonotype was sampled from a man aged 50-60 years who had recovered from COVID-19. The CDR3 bases are TGTGCCAGTAGGGGGAACAGGGATCGATACGAGCAGTACTTC. Protein product: CASRGNRDRYEQYF.